A selection of T cell receptor beta chains follows, all from one sample in a study of blood T cell repertoires in COVID-19. The data were produced by immunoSEQ multiplex PCR, yet TCRdb's version contains in-frame clones alone and is incomplete. The sample records hundreds of thousands of clones, 85% being singletons. Sequenced input: peripheral blood. Every receptor here comes from a young woman with acute or convalescent COVID-19. The CDR3 runs from the conserved cysteine through the conserved F or W. A D gene is named only where the DNA matches it firmly.

v_gene	j_gene	d_gene	CDR3nt	CDR3aa
TRBV19	TRBJ1-1	.	TGTGCCAGTAGCACCCGGGGAGATCCCACTGAAGCTTTCTTT	CASSTRGDPTEAFF
TRBV11-2	TRBJ2-1	TRBD2	TGTGCCAGCAGCTTAAGACTAGCGGGGGACAATGAGCAGTTCTTC	CASSLRLAGDNEQFF
TRBV28	TRBJ2-5	.	TGTGCCAGCAGTCCCACTAACCAAAAACAAGAGACCCAGTACTTC	CASSPTNQKQETQYF
TRBV19	TRBJ1-5	.	TGTGCCAGTAGTATCTTGCGCAATAGGGGGTCTAGCAATCAGCCCCAGCATTTT	CASSILRNRGSSNQPQHF
TRBV6-5	TRBJ1-2	TRBD1	TGTGCCAGCAGTTACTCGGACAGGTTCAGCTATGGCTACACCTTC	CASSYSDRFSYGYTF
TRBV2	TRBJ2-4	.	TGTGCCAGCAGTGTGGTTTCGACCCCCGGGGGCAAAAACATTCAGTACTTC	CASSVVSTPGGKNIQYF
TRBV19	TRBJ1-1	.	TGTGCCAGTAGTATGACAGAAATTCAGAACACTGAAGCTTTCTTT	CASSMTEIQNTEAFF
TRBV28	TRBJ2-3	TRBD2	TGTGCCAGCAGTCTAGCGGGAAGCACAGATACGCAGTATTTT	CASSLAGSTDTQYF
TRBV4-1	TRBJ1-6	.	TGCGCCAGCAGCCACCAGAAACGGACGGGATATAATTCACCCCTCCACTTT	CASSHQKRTGYNSPLHF
TRBV12-5	TRBJ1-1	.	TGTGCTAGTGTACTTACAGTCGGTGAAGCTTTCTTT	CASVLTVGEAFF
TRBV6-4	TRBJ1-4	.	TGTGCCAGCAGTGACTCTGGCGCCGGGAGACTGTTTTTT	CASSDSGAGRLFF
TRBV6-5	TRBJ2-1	.	TGTGCCAGCAGAAAAGGACTTGGACTCTACAATGAGCAGTTCTTC	CASRKGLGLYNEQFF
TRBV7-3	TRBJ2-3	.	TGTGCCAGCAGCCTAGGACACACAGATACGCAGTATTTT	CASSLGHTDTQYF
TRBV2	TRBJ2-1	.	TGTGCCAGCAGTGAATTCGGGGATGAGCAGTTCTTC	CASSEFGDEQFF
TRBV3-1/TRBV3-2	TRBJ2-3	TRBD2	TGTGCCAGCAGCCAGCGGGGGGTCACAGATACGCAGTATTTT	CASSQRGVTDTQYF